The sample holds a few counts of the clone carrying this TCR beta chain. The target antigen is unknown. This specimen belongs to a study of T-cell memory formation after mild COVID-19. Study-wide findings and caveats: Clones contracting across day 15 to 85 had a balanced CD4/CD8 profile; later expanding clones leaned CD4+.

Using constant-segment primers, 5'RACE produced TCR alpha and TCR beta cDNA libraries carrying sample barcodes and UMIs. TCRdb reprocessed the 5' RACE reads via MiXCR and lists one record per CDR3 protein. The sample has about 170,000 distinct CDR3 sequences, 13% seen once. Germline-derived CDR1 and CDR2 are SEHNR and FQNEAQ (reference sequence). The V gene lost 3 bases and the J gene lost 1 base, with 4 bases spanning the gap. The CDR3 spans 12 residues. This clonotype was obtained from a man aged 18-30 years who had mild COVID-19 (a few samples of this study predate the infection). Cell type and time point are not known. Sequencing was performed on PBMCs or a T cell subset sorted from them (not recorded which). The chain combines TRBV7-9 with TRBJ2-7, with no clear D. The CDR3 region has the DNA TGTGCCAGCAGCTTGGAGTCCTACGAGCAGTACTTC. As protein: CASSLESYEQYF. The full variable domain, rest sourced from reference TRBV7-9 and TRBJ2-7, is DTGVSQNPRHKITKRGQNVTFRCDPISEHNRLYWYRQTLGQGPEFLTYFQNEAQLEKSRLLSDRFSAERPKGSFSTLEIQRTEQGDSAMYLCASSLESYEQYFGPGTRLTVT.